This T cell receptor beta chain came from a study of CD8 T cells in Susac syndrome. Germline V CDR1 and CDR2: KGHDR, SFDVKD. V lost 6 bases, J lost 5 bases, and 7 bases lay in between. This CDR3 is built from 11 residues. From blood CD8+ and CD4+ T cells, the TCR beta chain was sequenced. RNA in amounts of roughly 0.5 to 1 ug was reverse transcribed with random hexamers. Multiplex immunoSEQ PCR targeted 54 Vbeta and 13 Jbeta TCR beta segments. TCRdb called the immunoSEQ multiplex PCR reads again in MiXCR, with one record for every CDR3 protein. This sample has more than 200,000 distinct CDR3 sequences, with 93% found just once.

The sample consisted of CD4+ T cells from PBMCs. The genes are TRBV24-1 and TRBJ2-7; the D gene is possibly TRBD1 (5 bases). This clonotype was obtained from a human donor with multiple sclerosis. The CDR3 region is CATSWGHEQYF. The CDR3 bases are TGTGCCACCAGTTGGGGCCACGAGCAGTACTTC.